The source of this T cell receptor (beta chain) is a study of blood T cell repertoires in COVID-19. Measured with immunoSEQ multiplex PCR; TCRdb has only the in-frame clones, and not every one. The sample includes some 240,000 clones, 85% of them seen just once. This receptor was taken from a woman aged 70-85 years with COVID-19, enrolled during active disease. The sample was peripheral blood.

The CDR3 bases are TGTGCCAGCAGCTTAGCTCGGGACAGGGGAAGCGGCTACACCTTC. It is translated as CASSLARDRGSGYTF. The chain has TRBV7-2 and TRBJ1-2; the match to TRBD1 covers 10 bases. Germline V gives CDR1 SGHTA, CDR2 FQGNSA. The CDR3 is made up of 15 amino acids. J was trimmed by 8 bases and V by 0 bases; bases with no gene match: 6.